This paragraph covers one T cell receptor beta chain sequence. Its antigen is undetermined. This sample was taken from a study of T cell responses to AZD1222 COVID-19 vaccine. Study-level results: Regions 160-218 and 743-854 held dominance among vaccine-associated CD4 TCRs, which spanned spike. Unmutated variant regions reportedly attract nearly half of all spike-specific TCRs. Repertoire sampling was restricted to post-peak T cell response timepoints.

The ends were cut back, 3 bases at V and 2 bases at J, with 10 bases in the middle. Germline-derived CDR1 and CDR2 are SGHTA and FQGNSA. The CDR3 totals 15 residues. Using immunoSEQ multiplex PCR, the repertoire was profiled, and TCRdb retains in-frame clones only, with some absent. The sample holds 140,000 to 150,000 clones, roughly nine tenths seen once. This receptor was identified in an adult who received the AZD1222 COVID-19 vaccine. The rearrangement uses TRBV7-2 and TRBJ2-2; the D is unclear. Sequences were derived from peripheral blood, sampled 28 days after the second AZD1222 dose. The CDR3 spells CASSLRRQNTGELFF. The CDR3 bases are TGTGCCAGCAGCTTGAGAAGACAAAACACCGGGGAGCTGTTTTTT.